A single sample gave rise to the 23 T cell receptor beta chains below, sequenced in a study of long-term antiretroviral therapy in people with HIV. Version v3.0 of the immunoSEQ assay ran at survey level. The repertoire was sequenced with immunoSEQ multiplex PCR; TCRdb's copy has only in-frame clones and lacks some. The sample includes about 28,000 clones, roughly 92% of them seen just once. This sample comprised unsorted PBMCs, obtained 3.1 years after starting antiretroviral therapy. These receptors all come from a young man with HIV.

This clone was counted once. This chain uses TRBV19 with TRBJ2-2, with a tentative D call TRBD1 (6 bases). This CDR3 has 15 amino acids. V lost 6 bases and J lost 6, with 17 bases in between. Germline V lookup: CDR1 LNHDA, CDR2 SQIVND (reference sequence). CDR3 in amino acids: CASSRLGTKAGELFF. In DNA, the CDR3 is TGTGCCAGTAGCCGGTTGGGGACAAAGGCCGGGGAGCTGTTTTTT.

This chain uses TRBV7-2 with TRBJ2-2, with D unresolved. Germline CDR1 reads SGHTA; CDR2 reads FQGNSA. The V and J ends lost 5 bases and 3 bases respectively, with 13 bases between them. CDR3 length equals 15 residues. CDR3 sequence: CASSPLGQDTGELFF. CDR3 nucleotides: TGTGCCAGCAGCCCCTTAGGCCAGGACACCGGGGAGCTGTTTTTT.

V and J are TRBV27 and TRBJ2-5, with D perhaps TRBD1 (5 bases). Germline lookup yields CDR1 MNHEY and CDR2 SMNVEV (reference sequence). The CDR3 runs 18 residues. Trimming took 3 bases from V and 5 from J, leaving 25 bases between them. The CDR3 DNA follows: TGTGCCAGCAGTTTTTCAGTACCGGGCAGGGTAACCGTGGAGACCCAGTACTTC. Translated: CASSFSVPGRVTVETQYF.

The chain uses TRBV7-6 and TRBJ2-1; D possibly uses TRBD1 or TRBD2 (5 bases each). The germline CDR1 and CDR2 sequences are SGHVS and FNYEAQ. The CDR3 loop spans 18 amino acids. Trimming removed 1 base at V and 7 bases at J, with 23 bases between. CDR3 region: CASSLDVWPGRLRNEQFF. The CDR3 DNA sequence: TGTGCCAGCAGCTTAGATGTATGGCCGGGACGTTTGAGGAATGAGCAGTTCTTC.

The V call is TRBV19, the J call TRBJ1-5; maybe TRBD1 (6 bases). This CDR3 contains 14 residues. Germline CDR1 and CDR2: LNHDA and SQIVND (reference sequence). V dropped 4 bases and J dropped 2 bases, with 9 bases sitting between them. CDR3 sequence: CASSRQARNQPQHF. In DNA, the CDR3 is TGTGCCAGTAGTAGACAGGCCCGCAATCAGCCCCAGCATTTT.

The sample holds one count of this clone. The CDR3 region has the DNA TGTGCCAGTAGTATAAGGAGGGGGCGCTCGGGGAACACTGAAGCTTTCTTT. Translating gives CASSIRRGRSGNTEAFF. The chain links TRBV19 to TRBJ1-1, with 7 nucleotides matching TRBD1. The CDR3 sequence is 17 residues long. Losses at the gene ends were 2 bases for V and 1 base for J; bases not matched to a gene: 10. Germline V lookup: CDR1 LNHDA, CDR2 SQIVND (reference sequence).

V and J are TRBV27 and TRBJ2-1, with 11 bases fitting TRBD1. Trimming removed 3 bases from V and 1 base from J; junction bases left unmatched: 11. CDR3 length: 19 residues. The germline CDR1 and CDR2 sequences are MNHEY and SMNVEV (reference sequence). CDR3: CASSFVPGQGERSYNEQFF. In DNA, the CDR3 is TGTGCCAGCAGTTTCGTCCCGGGACAGGGGGAGAGGTCCTACAATGAGCAGTTCTTC.

The rearrangement uses TRBV6-6 and TRBJ1-2; D might be TRBD1 (5 bases). CDR3 length equals 13 residues. V lost 8 bases and J 7 bases, leaving 17 bases between the germline ends. The germline gives CDR1 MNHNY, CDR2 SVGAGI (reference sequence). CDR3 DNA sequence: TGTGCCAGCCTAACTGGGGACGGGAGTGGCTACACCTTC. Translating it yields CASLTGDGSGYTF.

The genes are TRBV15 and TRBJ1-2, with TRBD1 matching over 10 bases. Germline V gene data show CDR1 as LNHNV and CDR2 as YYDKDF (reference sequence). V lost 1 base, J lost 4 bases, and 3 bases stayed unmatched. The CDR3 runs 15 residues. CDR3: CATSRGQGAFYGYTF. The CDR3 DNA follows: TGTGCCACCAGCAGAGGACAGGGGGCATTCTATGGCTACACCTTC.

This clone has more than one count but fewer than ten. The chain links TRBV2 to TRBJ2-7; 16 bases are a match to TRBD2. After removal of 6 bases from V and 4 bases from J, the junction contained 3 bases not matched to a gene. Looked up from germline, CDR1 is SNHLY and CDR2 is FYNNEI. The CDR3 totals 15 residues. CDR3 in amino acids: CASSGTSGRGYEQYF. CDR3 coding DNA: TGTGCCAGCAGCGGGACTAGCGGGAGGGGATACGAGCAGTACTTC.

V usage is TRBV11-3 and J usage is TRBJ2-2, with D perhaps matching TRBD2 (5 bases). The ends were cut back, 0 bases at V and 3 bases at J, with 5 bases in the middle. Germline V CDR1 and CDR2: SGHNT, YENEEA. This CDR3 comprises 14 residues. CDR3: CASSLEADTGELFF. The CDR3 DNA follows: TGTGCCAGCAGCTTAGAAGCGGACACCGGGGAGCTGTTTTTT.

The rearrangement uses TRBV5-1 and TRBJ1-5; D remains unclear. With 2 bases removed from V and 3 bases from J, the gap between germline ends came to 6 bases. The CDR3 runs 13 residues. CDR1 and CDR2 from the germline V gene are SGHRS and YFSETQ. The CDR3 protein is CASSLGLNQPQHF. The CDR3 coding sequence is TGCGCCAGCAGCTTAGGACTCAATCAGCCCCAGCATTTT.

J is TRBJ2-7 and V is TRBV6-6, with unresolved D. Trimming removed 2 bases at V and 2 bases at J, with 13 bases between. CDR1 is MNHNY, CDR2 SVGAGI, per germline (reference sequence). This CDR3 is built from 15 residues. CDR3 sequence: CASSYGQKATYEQYF. DNA for the CDR3: TGTGCCAGCAGTTACGGCCAAAAGGCCACCTACGAGCAGTACTTC.

The genes are TRBV6-5 and TRBJ2-5; D remains unclear. The CDR3 is 15 residues long. Per the germline V gene, CDR1 is MNHEY and CDR2 is SVGAGI. The ends were cut back, 5 bases at V and 2 bases at J, with 15 bases in the middle. As DNA, the CDR3 is TGTGCCAGCAGTCCGTACCCTCAGAAACAAGAGACCCAGTACTTC. Protein: CASSPYPQKQETQYF.

The chain employs TRBV4-3 and TRBJ2-2, with D maybe TRBD2 (5 bases). Per germline, CDR1 LGHNA and CDR2 YSLEER. V lost 4 bases and J 3 bases, leaving 9 bases between the germline ends. The CDR3 sequence is 14 residues long. CDR3 bases: TGCGCCAGCAGCCCGGACTTTGACACCGGGGAGCTGTTTTTT. Residues: CASSPDFDTGELFF.

This chain uses TRBV5-6 with TRBJ2-7; D is uncertain. The CDR3 runs to 16 residues. Trimming shortened V by 3 bases and J by 2 bases, and 18 bases separated the two germline ends. CDR1 SGHDT and CDR2 YYEEEE come from the germline V gene. For the CDR3, the DNA is TGTGCCAGCAGCTCGATCGCTACGACGGACCCCTACGAGCAGTACTTC. This translates into CASSSIATTDPYEQYF.

The chain links TRBV30 to TRBJ2-1; 8 bases are a match to TRBD2. CDR1 is GTSNPN, CDR2 SVGIG, per germline (reference sequence). With 4 bases clipped from V and 2 bases from J, the junction kept 4 bases outside the gene matches. This CDR3 has 14 amino acids. The DNA of the CDR3 is TGTGCCTGGACTAGCGGGCCCCCCTACAATGAGCAGTTCTTC. Amino acid sequence: CAWTSGPPYNEQFF.

The chain uses TRBV5-1 and TRBJ1-4, with a tentative D call TRBD1 (5 bases). CDR1 is SGHRS and CDR2 is YFSETQ in the germline V gene. Trimming shortened V by 3 bases and J by 4 bases, and 10 bases separated the two germline ends. The CDR3 extends over 14 amino acids. The DNA of the CDR3 is TGCGCCAGCAGCTCCTGGGACTTTAATGAAAAACTGTTTTTT. Its translation: CASSSWDFNEKLFF.

The chain couples TRBV4-3 to TRBJ1-2; D not certain. The CDR3 runs 14 residues. The germline V gene encodes CDR1 LGHNA and CDR2 YSLEER. The germline V and J ends were trimmed by 3 bases and 2 bases, with 10 bases remaining between them. CDR3 DNA: TGCGCCAGCAGCCAGGGTAATCCAAACTATGGCTACACCTTC. Its translation: CASSQGNPNYGYTF.

This clone occurred once. The chain employs TRBV6-5 and TRBJ1-4; D unclear. Trimming took 7 bases from V and 10 from J, leaving 10 bases between them. Germline CDR1 and CDR2: MNHEY and SVGAGI. The CDR3 spans 11 residues. The CDR3 sequence is CASTGGGKLFF. CDR3 coding DNA: TGTGCCAGCACGGGAGGAGGAAAACTGTTTTTT.

In its sample, this clone was seen a few times. CDR3 protein: CASSLGVGSPLHF. For the CDR3, the DNA is TGCGCCAGCAGCTTGGGGGTCGGGTCACCCCTCCACTTT. This sequence joins TRBV5-1 and TRBJ1-6; no clear D. With 0 bases removed from V and 10 bases from J, the gap between germline ends came to 8 bases. The CDR3 covers 13 residues. CDR1 SGHRS and CDR2 YFSETQ come from the germline V gene.

V usage is TRBV18 and J usage is TRBJ1-4; no firm D call. Germline lookup yields CDR1 KGHSH and CDR2 LQKENI. V lost 6 bases and J 3 bases, leaving 8 bases between the germline ends. CDR3 size: 13 residues. The CDR3 nucleotides read TGTGCCAGCTCCCCAACCGCTAATGAAAAACTGTTTTTT. Protein: CASSPTANEKLFF.

This chain uses TRBV9 with TRBJ2-2; 8 nucleotides line up with TRBD2. V lost 7 bases to trimming and J lost 3 bases; unmatched junction nucleotides: 11. The CDR3 extends over 16 amino acids. CDR1 SGDLS and CDR2 YYNGEE come from the germline V gene. The CDR3 DNA is TGTGCCAGCGCAGCGGGGGCCCGAATTTACACCGGGGAGCTGTTTTTT. It yields the protein CASAAGARIYTGELFF.